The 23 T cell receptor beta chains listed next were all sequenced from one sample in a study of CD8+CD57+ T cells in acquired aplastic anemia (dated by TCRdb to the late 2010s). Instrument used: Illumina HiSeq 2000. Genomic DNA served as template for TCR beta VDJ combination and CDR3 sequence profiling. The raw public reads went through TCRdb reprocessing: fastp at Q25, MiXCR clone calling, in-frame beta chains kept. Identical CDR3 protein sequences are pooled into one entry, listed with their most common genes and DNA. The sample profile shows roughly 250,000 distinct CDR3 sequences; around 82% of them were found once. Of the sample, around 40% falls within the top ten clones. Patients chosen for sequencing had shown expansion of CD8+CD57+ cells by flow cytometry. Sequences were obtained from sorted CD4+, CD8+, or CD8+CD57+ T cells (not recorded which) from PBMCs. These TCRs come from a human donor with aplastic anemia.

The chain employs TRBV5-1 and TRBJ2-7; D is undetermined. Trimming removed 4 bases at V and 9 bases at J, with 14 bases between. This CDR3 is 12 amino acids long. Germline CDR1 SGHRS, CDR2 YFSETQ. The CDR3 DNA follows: TGCGCCAGCAGCCCTCCGTCCGATACGCAGTACTTC. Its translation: CASSPPSDTQYF.

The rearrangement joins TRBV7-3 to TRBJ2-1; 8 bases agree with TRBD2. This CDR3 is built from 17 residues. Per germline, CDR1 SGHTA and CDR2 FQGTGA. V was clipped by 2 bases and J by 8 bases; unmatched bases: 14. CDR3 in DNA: TGTGCCAGCAGCTTAGCGGGAGGTCCCGGTAGGCAGTATGAGCAGTTCTTC. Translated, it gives CASSLAGGPGRQYEQFF.

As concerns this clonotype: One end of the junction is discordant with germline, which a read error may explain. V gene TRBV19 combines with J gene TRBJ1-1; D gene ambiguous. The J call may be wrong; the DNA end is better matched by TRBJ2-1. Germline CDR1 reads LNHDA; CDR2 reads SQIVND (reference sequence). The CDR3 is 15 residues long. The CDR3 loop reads CASSIAMAAYTEQFF. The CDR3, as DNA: TGTGCCAGTAGTATAGCTATGGCAGCCTACACTGAGCAGTTCTTC.

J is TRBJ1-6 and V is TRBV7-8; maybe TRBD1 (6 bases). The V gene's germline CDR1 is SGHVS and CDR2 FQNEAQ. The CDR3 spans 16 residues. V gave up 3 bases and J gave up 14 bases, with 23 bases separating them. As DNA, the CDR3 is TGTGCCAGCAGCTTGGCGGGGGGCGCCTATACTTCGTCCCTCCACTTT. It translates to CASSLAGGAYTSSLHF.

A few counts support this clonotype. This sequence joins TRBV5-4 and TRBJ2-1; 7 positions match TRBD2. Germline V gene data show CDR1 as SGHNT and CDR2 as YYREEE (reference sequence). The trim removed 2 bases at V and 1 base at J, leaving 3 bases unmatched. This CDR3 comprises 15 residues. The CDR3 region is CASSFTSASYNEQFF. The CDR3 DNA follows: TGTGCCAGCAGCTTTACTAGCGCATCCTACAATGAGCAGTTCTTC.

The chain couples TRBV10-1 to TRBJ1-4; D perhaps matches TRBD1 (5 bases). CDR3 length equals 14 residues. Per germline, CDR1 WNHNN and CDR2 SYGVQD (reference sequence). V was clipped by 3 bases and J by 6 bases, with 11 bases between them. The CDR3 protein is CASSEDRRYEKLFF. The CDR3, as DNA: TGCGCCAGCAGTGAAGACAGAAGGTATGAAAAACTGTTTTTT.

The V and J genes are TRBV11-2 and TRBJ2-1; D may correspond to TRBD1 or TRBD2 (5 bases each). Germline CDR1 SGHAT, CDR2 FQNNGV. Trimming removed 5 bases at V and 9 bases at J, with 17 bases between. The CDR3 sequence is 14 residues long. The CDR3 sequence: CASSRGRGITEQFF. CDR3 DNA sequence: TGTGCCAGCAGCAGGGGTAGAGGGATTACTGAGCAGTTCTTC.

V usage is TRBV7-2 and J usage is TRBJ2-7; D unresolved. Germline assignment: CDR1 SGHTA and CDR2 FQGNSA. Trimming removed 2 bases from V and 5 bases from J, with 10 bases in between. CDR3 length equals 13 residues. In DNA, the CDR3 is TGTGCCAGCAGCTTATCCGCAGATAACGAGCAGTACTTC. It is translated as CASSLSADNEQYF.

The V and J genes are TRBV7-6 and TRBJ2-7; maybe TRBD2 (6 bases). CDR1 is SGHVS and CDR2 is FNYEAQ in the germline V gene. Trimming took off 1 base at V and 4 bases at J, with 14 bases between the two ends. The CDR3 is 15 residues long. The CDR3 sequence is CASSLEDRGGYEQYF. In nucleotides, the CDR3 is TGTGCCAGCAGCTTAGAAGATCGCGGAGGGTACGAGCAGTACTTC.

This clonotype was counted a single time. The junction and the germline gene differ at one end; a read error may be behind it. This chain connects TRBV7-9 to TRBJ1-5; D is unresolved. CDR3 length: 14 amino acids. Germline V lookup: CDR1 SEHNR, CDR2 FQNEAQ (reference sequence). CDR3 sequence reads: CASSVLPGELPQDF. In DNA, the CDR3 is TGTGCCAGCAGTGTATTACCCGGCGAGCTGCCCCAGGATTTT.

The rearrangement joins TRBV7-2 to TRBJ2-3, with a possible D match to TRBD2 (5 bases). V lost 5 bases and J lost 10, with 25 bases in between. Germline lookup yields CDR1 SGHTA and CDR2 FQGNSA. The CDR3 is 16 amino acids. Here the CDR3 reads CASSPAAGDRTHSQYF. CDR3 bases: TGTGCCAGCAGCCCAGCGGCAGGTGATCGCACGCATTCGCAGTATTTT.

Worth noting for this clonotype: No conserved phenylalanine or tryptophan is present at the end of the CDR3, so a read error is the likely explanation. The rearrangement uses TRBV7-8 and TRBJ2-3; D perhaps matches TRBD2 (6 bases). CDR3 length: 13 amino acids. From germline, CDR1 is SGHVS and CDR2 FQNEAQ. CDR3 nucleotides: TGTGCCAGCGGCTACGGGGGAACAGATACTCAGTATTAT. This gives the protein CASGYGGTDTQYY.

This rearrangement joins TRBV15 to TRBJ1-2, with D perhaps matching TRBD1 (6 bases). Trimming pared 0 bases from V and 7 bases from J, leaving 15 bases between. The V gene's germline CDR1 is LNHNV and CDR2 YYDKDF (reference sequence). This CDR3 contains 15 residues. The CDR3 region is CATSRDPSGAGGYTF. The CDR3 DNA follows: TGTGCCACCAGCAGAGACCCCTCAGGGGCAGGTGGCTACACCTTC. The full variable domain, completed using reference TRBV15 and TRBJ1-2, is DAMVIQNPRYQVTQFGKPVTLSCSQTLNHNVMYWYQQKSSQAPKLLFHYYDKDFNNEADTPDNFQSRRPNTSFCFLDIRSPGLGDTAMYLCATSRDPSGAGGYTFGSGTRLTVV.

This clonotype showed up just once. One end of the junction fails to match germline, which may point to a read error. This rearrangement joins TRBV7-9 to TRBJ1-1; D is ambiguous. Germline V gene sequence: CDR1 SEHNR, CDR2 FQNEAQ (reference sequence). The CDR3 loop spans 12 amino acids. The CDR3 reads CASSTGSAEAFF. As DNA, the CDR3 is TGCGCCAGCAGTACGGGAAGCGCTGAAGCTTTCTTT.

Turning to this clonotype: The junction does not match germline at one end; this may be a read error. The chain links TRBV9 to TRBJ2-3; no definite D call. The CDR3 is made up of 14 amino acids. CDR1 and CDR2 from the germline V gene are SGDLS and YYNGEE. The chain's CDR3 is CASSVAGASYKPHF. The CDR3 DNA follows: TGTGCCAGCAGCGTCGCCGGCGCCTCCTATAAGCCACATTTT. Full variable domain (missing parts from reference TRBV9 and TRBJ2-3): DSGVTQTPKHLITATGQRVTLRCSPRSGDLSVYWYQQSLDQGLQFLIQYYNGEERAKGNILERFSAQQFPDLHSELNLSSLELGDSALYFCASSVAGASYKPHFGPGTRLTVL.

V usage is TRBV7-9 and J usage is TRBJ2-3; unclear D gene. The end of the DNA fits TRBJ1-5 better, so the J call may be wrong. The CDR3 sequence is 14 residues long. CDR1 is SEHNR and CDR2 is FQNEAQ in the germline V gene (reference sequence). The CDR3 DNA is TGTGCCAGCAGCTTTCCGAGAAGTCCGGATACGCAGCATTTT. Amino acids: CASSFPRSPDTQHF.

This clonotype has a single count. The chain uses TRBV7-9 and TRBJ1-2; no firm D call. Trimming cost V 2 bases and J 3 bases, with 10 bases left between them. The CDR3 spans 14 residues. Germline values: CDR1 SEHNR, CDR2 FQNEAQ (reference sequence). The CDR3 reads CASSLTPGYYGYTF. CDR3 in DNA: TGTGCCAGCAGCTTAACTCCGGGGTACTATGGCTACACCTTC.

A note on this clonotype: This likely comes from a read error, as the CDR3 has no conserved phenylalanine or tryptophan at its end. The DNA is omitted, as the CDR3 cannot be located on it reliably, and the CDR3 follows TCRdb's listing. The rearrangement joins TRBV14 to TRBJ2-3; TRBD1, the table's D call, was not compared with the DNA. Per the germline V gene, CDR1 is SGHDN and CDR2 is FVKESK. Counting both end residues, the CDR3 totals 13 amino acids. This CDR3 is CASSQDPRGMNTV.

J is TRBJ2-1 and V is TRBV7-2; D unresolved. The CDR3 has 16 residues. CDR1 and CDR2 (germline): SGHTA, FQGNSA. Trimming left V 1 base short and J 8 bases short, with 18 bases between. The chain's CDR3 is CASSLERGPESDEQFF. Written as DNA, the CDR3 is TGTGCCAGCAGCTTAGAAAGAGGCCCCGAGAGCGATGAGCAGTTCTTC.

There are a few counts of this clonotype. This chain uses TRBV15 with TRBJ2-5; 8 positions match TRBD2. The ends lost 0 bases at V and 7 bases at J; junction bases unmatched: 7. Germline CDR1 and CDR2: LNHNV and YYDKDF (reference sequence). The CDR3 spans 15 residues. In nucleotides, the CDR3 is TGTGCCACCAGCAGAGAGGGAGCGGGGGTCGCGACCCAGTACTTC. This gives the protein CATSREGAGVATQYF. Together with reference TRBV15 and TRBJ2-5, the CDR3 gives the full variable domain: DAMVIQNPRYQVTQFGKPVTLSCSQTLNHNVMYWYQQKSSQAPKLLFHYYDKDFNNEADTPDNFQSRRPNTSFCFLDIRSPGLGDTAMYLCATSREGAGVATQYFGPGTRLLVL.

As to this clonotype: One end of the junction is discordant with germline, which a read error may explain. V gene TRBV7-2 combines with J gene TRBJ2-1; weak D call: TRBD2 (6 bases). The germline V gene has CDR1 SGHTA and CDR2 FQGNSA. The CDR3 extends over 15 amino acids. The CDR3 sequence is CASSLAGGPENQYYF. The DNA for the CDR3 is TGTGCCAGCAGCTTAGCGGGGGGTCCCGAGAACCAGTATTACTTC.

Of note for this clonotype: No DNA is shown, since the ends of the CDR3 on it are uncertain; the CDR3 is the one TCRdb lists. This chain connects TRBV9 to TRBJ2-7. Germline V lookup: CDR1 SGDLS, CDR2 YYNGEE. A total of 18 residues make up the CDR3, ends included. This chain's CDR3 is CASSVGGYGYTFAYEQYV.

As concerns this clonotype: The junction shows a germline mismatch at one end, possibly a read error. CDR3 residues: CASGGAGGPDTQCF. CDR3 sequence (DNA): TGTGCCAGCGGAGGAGCGGGAGGCCCCGATACGCAGTGCTTT. The chain has TRBV7-8 and TRBJ2-3; 9 bases align to TRBD2. There are 14 residues in the CDR3. The germline CDR1 and CDR2 sequences are SGHVS and FQNEAQ.